Each of the 5 T cell receptor beta chains below was sequenced from the same sample in a study of regulatory T cells in long-lasting Graves disease. The time point denotes: newly diagnosed GD, antithyroid drugs for less than 3 months. From PBMCs, RNA was extracted and then used to make the TCR library. Both iRepertoire HTBI primers and Arm-PCR of CDR3 regions were used to build the TCR beta libraries. TCRdb ran MiXCR on the multiplex PCR reads and lists one entry per CDR3 protein. The data contain hundreds of thousands of distinct CDR3 sequences, roughly a sixth of them singletons. In addition, the sample was reused for a study of T cells in Graves' hyperthyroidism and ophthalmopathy.

The sequences come from peripheral blood mononuclear cells (PBMCs), collected at new diagnosis, from a patient treated with antithyroid drugs. All receptors come from a woman aged 35-65 years with Graves disease.

This clonotype appeared many times. The gene calls are TRBV3-1 and TRBJ1-2; no firm D call. CDR3 length: 16 residues. Trimming pared 2 bases from V and 4 bases from J, leaving 17 bases between. In germline, CDR1 is LGHDT, CDR2 YNNKEL (reference sequence). As DNA, the CDR3 is TGTGCCAGCAGCCAAAGATCGATGATCTTGGGCTATGGCTACACCTTC. This gives the protein CASSQRSMILGYGYTF.

The rearrangement joins TRBV14 to TRBJ1-1, with D unresolved. CDR3 size: 16 residues. Trimming took 4 bases from V and 6 from J, leaving 21 bases between them. Per germline, CDR1 SGHDN and CDR2 FVKESK. The CDR3 protein is CASSLPLTAGMAEAFF. The CDR3 DNA is TGTGCCAGCAGCCTCCCCTTGACGGCGGGTATGGCTGAAGCTTTCTTT.

There are many counts of this clonotype. The CDR3 nucleotides are TGTGCCAGCAGTTTAGGTTCGCGGACTGAAGCTTTCTTT. It yields the protein CASSLGSRTEAFF. The chain uses TRBV27 and TRBJ1-1; D is undetermined. The CDR3 has 13 amino acids. CDR1 and CDR2 (germline): MNHEY, SMNVEV (reference sequence). Trimming pared 2 bases from V and 5 bases from J, leaving 9 bases between.

This chain links TRBV11-2 with TRBJ2-7; D is uncertain. This CDR3 has 12 amino acids. Germline V CDR1 and CDR2: SGHAT, FQNNGV. Between the trimmed V and J ends, which lost 0 bases and 8 bases, there was a span of 8 bases. The CDR3: CASSLEGRKQYF. In nucleotides, the CDR3 is TGTGCCAGCAGCTTAGAAGGGCGGAAGCAGTACTTC.

The rearrangement uses TRBV3-1 and TRBJ2-1, with D hard to call. The CDR3 has 12 residues. The V end was cut by 3 bases, the J end by 10 bases, with 10 bases between. Per germline, CDR1 LGHDT and CDR2 YNNKEL (reference sequence). CDR3 sequence: CASSQGMEEQFF. The CDR3 DNA follows: TGTGCCAGCAGCCAGGGGATGGAGGAGCAGTTCTTC.